This TCR beta chain was sequenced in a study of memory CD8 T cells in hepatitis C reinfection. The assay was immunoSEQ multiplex PCR, and TCRdb's table has in-frame clones only and misses some. This table holds some 5,000 clones, around 90% found once. Trimming took 6 bases from V and 4 from J, leaving 18 bases between them. The CDR3 extends over 15 amino acids. Germline lookup yields CDR1 SGHTA and CDR2 FQGTGA. Time point in this sample: late/post reinfection, 12 to 24 weeks after detection. The sorted cells went straight to TCR sequencing with no prior in vitro expansion. Sequencing was performed on naive CD8+ T cells sorted from blood. This TCR derives from a man over 45 with hepatitis C virus infection. The chain uses TRBV7-3 and TRBJ2-5, with D tentatively TRBD1 (6 bases). CDR3 in amino acids: CASSPRGDLGETQYF. CDR3 nucleotides: TGTGCCAGCAGTCCCAGGGGCGACCTTGGAGAGACCCAGTACTTC.